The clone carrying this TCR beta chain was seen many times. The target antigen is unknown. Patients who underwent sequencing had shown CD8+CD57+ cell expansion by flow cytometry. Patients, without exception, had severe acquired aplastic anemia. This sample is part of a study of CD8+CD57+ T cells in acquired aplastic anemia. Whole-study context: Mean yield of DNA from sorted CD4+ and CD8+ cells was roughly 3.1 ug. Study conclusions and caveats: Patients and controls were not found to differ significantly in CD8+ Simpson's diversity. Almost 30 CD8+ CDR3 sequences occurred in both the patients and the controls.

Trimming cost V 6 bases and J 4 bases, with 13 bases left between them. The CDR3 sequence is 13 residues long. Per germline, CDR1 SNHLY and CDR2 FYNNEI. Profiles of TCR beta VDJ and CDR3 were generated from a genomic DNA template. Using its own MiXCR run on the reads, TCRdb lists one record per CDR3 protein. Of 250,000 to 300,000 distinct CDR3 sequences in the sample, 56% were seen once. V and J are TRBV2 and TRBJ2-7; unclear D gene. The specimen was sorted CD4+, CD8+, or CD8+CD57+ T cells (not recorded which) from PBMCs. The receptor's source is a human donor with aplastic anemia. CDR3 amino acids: CASRRTAEYEQYF. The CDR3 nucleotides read TGTGCCAGCAGAAGGACGGCCGAGTACGAGCAGTACTTC.